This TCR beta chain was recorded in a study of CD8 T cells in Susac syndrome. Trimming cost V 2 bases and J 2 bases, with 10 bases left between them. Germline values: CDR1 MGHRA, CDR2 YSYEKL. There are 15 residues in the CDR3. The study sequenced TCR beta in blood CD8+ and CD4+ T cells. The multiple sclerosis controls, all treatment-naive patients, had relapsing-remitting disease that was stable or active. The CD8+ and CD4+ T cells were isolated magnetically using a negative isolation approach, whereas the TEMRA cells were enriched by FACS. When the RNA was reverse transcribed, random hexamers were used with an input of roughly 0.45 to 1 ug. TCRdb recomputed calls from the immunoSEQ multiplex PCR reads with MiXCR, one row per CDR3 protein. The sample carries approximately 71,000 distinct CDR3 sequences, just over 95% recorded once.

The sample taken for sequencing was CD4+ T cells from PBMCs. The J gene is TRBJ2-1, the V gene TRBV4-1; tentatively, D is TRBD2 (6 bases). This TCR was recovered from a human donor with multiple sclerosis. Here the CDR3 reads CASSQIGTAYNEQFF. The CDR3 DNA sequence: TGCGCCAGCAGCCAAATCGGGACTGCCTACAATGAGCAGTTCTTC.